The 7 T cell receptor beta chains presented below share a single source sample, sequenced in a study of blood T cell repertoires in COVID-19 (dated by TCRdb to the early 2020s). The method behind the library was the immunoSEQ multiplex PCR assay. Sourced from immuneACCESS, this table was stored by TCRdb with only in-frame sequences that have V and J called. A share of the clones is absent; for the studies checked, an unresolved V gene accounts for under half, and the remainder has no known explanation. The sample has roughly 170,000 clones on record, 87% of them singletons. Approximately 0.93% of the sample comes from the top ten. Sequences were obtained from peripheral blood. The receptors stem from a young woman who had recovered from COVID-19.

The chain combines TRBV3-1 (or the pseudogene TRBV3-2) with TRBJ2-1; 10 bases align to TRBD2. Germline-derived CDR1 and CDR2 are LGHDT and YNNKEL (reference sequence). The CDR3 has 19 amino acids. With 3 bases clipped from V and 3 bases from J, the junction kept 14 bases outside the gene matches. CDR3 region: CASSHQQTSGGGNYNEQFF. The CDR3 coding sequence is TGTGCCAGCAGCCACCAACAGACCAGCGGGGGGGGGAACTACAATGAGCAGTTCTTC.

The V gene is TRBV24-1, the J gene TRBJ2-1; 11 bases are a match to TRBD2. The V segment lost 0 bases and the J segment 6 bases; nucleotides outside the gene matches: 3. The germline V gene encodes CDR1 KGHDR and CDR2 SFDVKD. The CDR3 runs 16 residues. The CDR3 DNA follows: TGTGCCACCAGTGATTTGTCTAGCGGGAGGCTCAATGAGCAGTTCTTC. Protein: CATSDLSSGRLNEQFF.

The J gene is TRBJ2-3, the V gene TRBV15; TRBD2 might be the D (6 bases). Germline CDR1 reads LNHNV; CDR2 reads YYDKDF (reference sequence). V was pared by 7 bases and J by 4 bases, with 21 bases between. CDR3 size: 16 residues. The CDR3 region is CATTGEPGNRADTQYF. The CDR3, as DNA: TGTGCCACCACGGGGGAACCGGGAAATCGGGCAGATACGCAGTATTTT. The entire variable domain, with the rest obtained from reference TRBV15 and TRBJ2-3, is as follows: DAMVIQNPRYQVTQFGKPVTLSCSQTLNHNVMYWYQQKSSQAPKLLFHYYDKDFNNEADTPDNFQSRRPNTSFCFLDIRSPGLGDTAMYLCATTGEPGNRADTQYFGPGTRLTVL.

V and J are TRBV4-3 and TRBJ1-1, with a possible D match to TRBD1 (6 bases). CDR3 length: 16 residues. Germline values: CDR1 LGHNA, CDR2 YSLEER. V was shortened by 1 base and J by 6 bases, with 18 bases between the two germline ends. The chain's CDR3 is CASSQATGQGRAEAFF. DNA of the CDR3: TGCGCCAGCAGCCAAGCTACGGGCCAGGGGAGGGCTGAAGCTTTCTTT.

The chain combines TRBV5-5 with TRBJ2-3, with D maybe TRBD2 (6 bases). Trimming took off 6 bases at V and 6 bases at J, with 14 bases between the two ends. The CDR3 length is 13 residues. Germline loops: CDR1 SGHKS, CDR2 YYEKEE (reference sequence). CDR3 sequence (DNA): TGTGCCAGCACCCCGGTCGGGAGCGATACGCAGTATTTT. Translating it yields CASTPVGSDTQYF.

The chain combines TRBV5-1 with TRBJ2-1, with TRBD2 identical over 11 bases. The CDR3 spans 15 residues. V shed 0 bases and J 4 bases; nucleotides not matched to a gene: 0. In germline, CDR1 is SGHRS, CDR2 YFSETQ. The CDR3 is CASSLVAGGYNEQFF. Here the CDR3 DNA reads TGCGCCAGCAGCTTGGTAGCGGGAGGGTACAATGAGCAGTTCTTC.

The chain is built from TRBV9 and TRBJ2-3; TRBD2 matches at 8 bases. Looked up from germline, CDR1 is SGDLS and CDR2 is YYNGEE. The CDR3 spans 15 residues. The V gene end was trimmed by 3 bases and the J gene end by 0 bases; junction bases not matched to a gene: 3. Here the CDR3 reads CASSATSGSTDTQYF. CDR3 DNA: TGTGCCAGCAGCGCTACTAGCGGAAGCACAGATACGCAGTATTTT.